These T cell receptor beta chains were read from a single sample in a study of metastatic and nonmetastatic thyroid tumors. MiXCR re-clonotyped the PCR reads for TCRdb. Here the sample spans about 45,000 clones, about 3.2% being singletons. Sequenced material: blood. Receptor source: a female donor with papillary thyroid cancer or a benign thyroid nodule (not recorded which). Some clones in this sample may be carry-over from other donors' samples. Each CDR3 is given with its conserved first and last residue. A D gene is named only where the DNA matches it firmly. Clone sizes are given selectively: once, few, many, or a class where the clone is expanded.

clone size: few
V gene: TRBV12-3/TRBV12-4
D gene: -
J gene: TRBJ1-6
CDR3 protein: CASSLPLGGSIASPLHF
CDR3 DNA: TGTGCCAGCAGTTTACCCTTGGGGGGTTCAATTGCTTCACCCCTCCACTTT

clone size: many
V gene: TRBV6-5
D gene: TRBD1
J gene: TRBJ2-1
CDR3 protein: CASSYLTGNEQFF
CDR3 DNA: TGTGCCAGCAGTTACCTGACAGGGAATGAGCAGTTCTTC

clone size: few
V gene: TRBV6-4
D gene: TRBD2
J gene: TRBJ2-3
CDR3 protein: CASSDSRGGTDTQYF
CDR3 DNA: TGTGCCAGCAGTGACTCGCGGGGGGGCACAGATACGCAGTATTTT

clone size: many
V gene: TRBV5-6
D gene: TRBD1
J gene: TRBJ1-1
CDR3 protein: CASSGMTGLTEAFF
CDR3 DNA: TGTGCCAGCAGCGGAATGACAGGGCTGACTGAAGCTTTCTTT

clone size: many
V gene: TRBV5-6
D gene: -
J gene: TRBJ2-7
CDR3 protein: CASSSIAVLTYEQYF
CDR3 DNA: TGTGCCAGCAGCTCTATAGCGGTCCTCACCTACGAGCAGTACTTC

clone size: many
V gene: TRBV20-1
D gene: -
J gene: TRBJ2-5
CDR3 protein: CSARETPKETQYF
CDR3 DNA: TGCAGTGCTAGAGAGACGCCCAAAGAGACCCAGTACTTC

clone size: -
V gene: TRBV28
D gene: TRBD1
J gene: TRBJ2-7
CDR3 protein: CASSPNRDSRYEQYF
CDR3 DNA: TGTGCCAGCAGTCCAAATAGGGACAGCAGATACGAGCAGTACTTC

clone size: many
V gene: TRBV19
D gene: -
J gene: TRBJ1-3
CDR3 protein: CASQFASSGNTIYF
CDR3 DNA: TGTGCCAGTCAATTTGCGAGCTCTGGGAACACCATATATTTC

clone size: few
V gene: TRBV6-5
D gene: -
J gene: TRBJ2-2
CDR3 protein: CASSYSSGYAAGELFF
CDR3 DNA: TGTGCCAGCAGTTACTCCTCAGGGTATGCCGCCGGGGAGCTGTTTTTT

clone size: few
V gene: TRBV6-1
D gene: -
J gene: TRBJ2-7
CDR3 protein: CASTREETGPYEQYF
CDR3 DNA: TGTGCCAGCACCCGAGAGGAGACAGGACCCTACGAGCAGTACTTC

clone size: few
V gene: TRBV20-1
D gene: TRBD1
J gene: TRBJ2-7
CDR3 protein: CSARDSGTGISEQYF
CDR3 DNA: TGCAGTGCTAGAGACTCCGGGACAGGGATTTCCGAGCAGTACTTC

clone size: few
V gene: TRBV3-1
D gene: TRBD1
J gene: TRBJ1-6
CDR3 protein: CASSQGTGDSPLHF
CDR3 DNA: TGTGCCAGCAGCCAAGGGACAGGAGATTCACCCCTCCACTTT

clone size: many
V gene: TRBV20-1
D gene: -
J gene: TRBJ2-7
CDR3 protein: CSAQRGPENEQYF
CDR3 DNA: TGCAGTGCTCAGAGGGGTCCCGAGAACGAGCAGTACTTC

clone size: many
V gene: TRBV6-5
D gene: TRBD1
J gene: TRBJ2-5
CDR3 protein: CASSYSIPGQASKETQYF
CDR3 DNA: TGTGCCAGCAGTTACTCCATCCCGGGACAGGCCAGCAAAGAGACCCAGTACTTC

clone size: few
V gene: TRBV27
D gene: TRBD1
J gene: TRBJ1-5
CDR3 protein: CASSVSTGGWPQHF
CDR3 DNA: TGTGCCAGCAGTGTCTCGACAGGGGGTTGGCCCCAGCATTTT

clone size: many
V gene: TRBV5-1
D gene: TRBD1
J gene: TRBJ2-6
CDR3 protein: CASSSERDRGAGANVLTF
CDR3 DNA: TGCGCCAGCAGCTCCGAACGGGACAGGGGGGCAGGGGCCAACGTCCTGACTTTC

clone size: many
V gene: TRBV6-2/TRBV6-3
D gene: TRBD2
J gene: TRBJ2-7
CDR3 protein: CASIRAGGCEQYF
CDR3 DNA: TGTGCCAGCATAAGGGCGGGAGGTTGCGAGCAGTACTTC

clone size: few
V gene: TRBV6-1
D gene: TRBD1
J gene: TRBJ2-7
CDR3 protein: CATADRGSSYEQYF
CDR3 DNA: TGTGCCACCGCCGACAGGGGAAGCTCCTACGAGCAGTACTTC

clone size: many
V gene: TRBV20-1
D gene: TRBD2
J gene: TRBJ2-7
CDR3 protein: CSASSSGRAIYEQYF
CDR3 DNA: TGCAGTGCTAGTTCTAGCGGGAGGGCCATCTACGAGCAGTACTTC

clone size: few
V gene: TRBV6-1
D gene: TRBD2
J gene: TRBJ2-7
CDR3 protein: CASRRGLADYEQYF
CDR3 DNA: TGTGCCAGCAGGCGCGGACTAGCGGATTACGAGCAGTACTTC

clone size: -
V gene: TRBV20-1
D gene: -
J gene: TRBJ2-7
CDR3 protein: CSASPITGDFYEQYF
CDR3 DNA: TGCAGTGCTAGCCCGATCACGGGGGATTTCTACGAGCAGTACTTC

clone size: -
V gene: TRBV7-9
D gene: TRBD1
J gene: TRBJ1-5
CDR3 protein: CASNTGTGGRQPQHF
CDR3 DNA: TGTGCCAGCAACACGGGGACAGGGGGTCGTCAGCCCCAGCATTTT

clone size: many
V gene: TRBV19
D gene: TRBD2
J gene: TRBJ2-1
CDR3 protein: CASTPASGRFENEQFF
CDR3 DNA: TGTGCCAGTACGCCAGCGAGCGGGAGGTTTGAGAATGAGCAGTTCTTC

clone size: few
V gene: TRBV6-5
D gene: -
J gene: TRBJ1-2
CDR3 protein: CASSFSQGMGRGYTF
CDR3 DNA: TGTGCCAGCAGTTTTTCCCAGGGTATGGGTCGTGGCTACACCTTC

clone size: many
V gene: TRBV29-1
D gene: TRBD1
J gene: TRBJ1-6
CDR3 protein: CSIRTGLVGSPLHF
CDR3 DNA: TGCAGCATCCGGACAGGCCTAGTAGGCTCACCCCTCCACTTT

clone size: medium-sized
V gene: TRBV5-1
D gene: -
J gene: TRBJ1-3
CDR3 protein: CASSLGGENTIYF
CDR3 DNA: TGCGCCAGCAGCTTGGGGGGGGAAAACACCATATATTTT

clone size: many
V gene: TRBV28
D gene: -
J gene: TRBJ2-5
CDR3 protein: CASSPSRGGKERTQYF
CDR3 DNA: TGTGCCAGCAGTCCCTCCAGGGGGGGAAAAGAAAGGACCCAGTACTTC

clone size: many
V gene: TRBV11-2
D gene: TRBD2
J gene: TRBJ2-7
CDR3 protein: CASSWGTSGSGYEQYF
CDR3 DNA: TGTGCCAGCAGCTGGGGGACTAGCGGGAGCGGGTACGAGCAGTACTTC

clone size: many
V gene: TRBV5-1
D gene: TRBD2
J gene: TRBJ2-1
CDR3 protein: CASSWTSGEQFF
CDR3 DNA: TGCGCCAGCAGCTGGACTAGCGGTGAGCAGTTCTTC

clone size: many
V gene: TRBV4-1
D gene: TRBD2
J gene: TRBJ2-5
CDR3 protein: CASSQGIREVTQYF
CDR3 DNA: TGCGCCAGCAGCCAAGGGATCCGGGAGGTGACCCAGTACTTC

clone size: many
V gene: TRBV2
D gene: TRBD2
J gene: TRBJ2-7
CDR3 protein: CASMTSKLSYEQYF
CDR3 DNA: TGTGCCAGCATGACTAGCAAATTATCCTACGAGCAGTACTTC

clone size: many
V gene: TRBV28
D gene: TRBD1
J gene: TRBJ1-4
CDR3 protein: CAVETGGGNEKLFF
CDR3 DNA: TGTGCTGTGGAGACAGGGGGCGGTAATGAAAAACTGTTTTTT

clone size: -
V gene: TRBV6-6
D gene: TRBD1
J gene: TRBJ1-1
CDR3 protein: CASSYSGQGAGAFF
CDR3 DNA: TGTGCCAGCAGTTACTCGGGACAGGGGGCCGGAGCTTTCTTT

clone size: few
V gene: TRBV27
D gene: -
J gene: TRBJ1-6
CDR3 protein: CASSFGQENSPLHF
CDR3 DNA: TGTGCCAGCAGTTTTGGGCAGGAAAATTCACCCCTCCACTTT

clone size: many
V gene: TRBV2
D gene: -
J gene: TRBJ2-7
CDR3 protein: CASSQGGYEQYF
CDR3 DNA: TGTGCCAGCAGCCAGGGGGGCTACGAGCAGTACTTC

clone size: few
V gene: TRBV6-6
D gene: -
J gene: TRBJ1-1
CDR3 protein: CASSYVQVLYTEAFF
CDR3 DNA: TGTGCCAGCAGTTACGTCCAGGTCTTGTACACTGAAGCTTTCTTT

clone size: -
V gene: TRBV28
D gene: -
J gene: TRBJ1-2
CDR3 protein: CASSSPDRRMRGYTF
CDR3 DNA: TGTGCCAGCAGTTCCCCTGACAGGAGGATGCGGGGCTACACCTTC

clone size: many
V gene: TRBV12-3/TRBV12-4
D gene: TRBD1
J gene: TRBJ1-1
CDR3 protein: CASWDRENTEAFF
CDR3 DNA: TGTGCCAGCTGGGACAGGGAAAACACTGAAGCTTTCTTT

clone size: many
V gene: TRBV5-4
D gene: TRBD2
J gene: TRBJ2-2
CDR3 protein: CASSLGTSGSAGELFF
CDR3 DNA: TGTGCCAGCAGCTTGGGGACTAGCGGGAGTGCCGGGGAGCTGTTTTTT

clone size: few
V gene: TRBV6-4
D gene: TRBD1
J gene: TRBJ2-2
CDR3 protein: CASSRDREAGELFF
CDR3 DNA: TGTGCCAGCTCCCGGGACAGGGAGGCCGGTGAGCTGTTTTTT

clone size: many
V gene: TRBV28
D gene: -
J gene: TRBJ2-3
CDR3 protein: CASSLRGPPTDTQYF
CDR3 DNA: TGTGCCAGCAGTTTAAGAGGTCCCCCCACAGATACGCAGTATTTT

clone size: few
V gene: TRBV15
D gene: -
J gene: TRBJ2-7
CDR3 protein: CATSEWTQAYEQYF
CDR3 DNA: TGTGCCACCAGCGAATGGACTCAAGCCTACGAGCAGTACTTC

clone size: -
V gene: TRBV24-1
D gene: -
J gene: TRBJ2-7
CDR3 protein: CATSDESSYEQYF
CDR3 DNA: TGTGCCACCAGTGATGAGAGTTCCTACGAGCAGTACTTC

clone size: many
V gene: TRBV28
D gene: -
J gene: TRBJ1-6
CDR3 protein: CASSRTQGGNSPLHF
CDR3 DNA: TGTGCCAGCAGTCGGACCCAGGGAGGGAATTCACCCCTCCACTTT

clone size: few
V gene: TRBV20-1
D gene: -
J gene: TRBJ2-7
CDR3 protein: CSARRNPYEQYF
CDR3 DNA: TGCAGTGCTCGTCGTAATCCCTACGAGCAGTACTTC

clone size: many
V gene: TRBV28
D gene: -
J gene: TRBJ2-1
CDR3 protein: CASSFTDEQFF
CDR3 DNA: TGTGCCAGCAGTTTTACGGATGAGCAGTTCTTC

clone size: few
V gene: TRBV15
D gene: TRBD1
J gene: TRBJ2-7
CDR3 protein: CATSRTRDRGREQYF
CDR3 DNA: TGTGCCACCAGCAGAACCCGGGACAGGGGGCGAGAGCAGTACTTC

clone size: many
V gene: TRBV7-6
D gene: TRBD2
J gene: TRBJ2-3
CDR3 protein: CASSQTSGRVGGTQYF
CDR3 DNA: TGTGCCAGCAGCCAGACTAGCGGGAGAGTTGGGGGTACGCAGTATTTT

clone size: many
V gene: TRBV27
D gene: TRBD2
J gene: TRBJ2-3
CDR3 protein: CASSLTTSGNTDTQYF
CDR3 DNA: TGTGCCAGCAGTTTAACGACTAGCGGGAATACAGATACGCAGTATTTT

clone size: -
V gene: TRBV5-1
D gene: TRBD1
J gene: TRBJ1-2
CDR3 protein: CASKARQGAQGYTF
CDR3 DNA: TGCGCCAGCAAGGCACGACAGGGTGCGCAGGGCTACACCTTC

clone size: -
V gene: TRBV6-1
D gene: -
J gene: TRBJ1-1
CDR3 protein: CAIGDGTTSTEAFF
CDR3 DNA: TGTGCCATCGGCGATGGAACAACCTCCACTGAAGCTTTCTTT

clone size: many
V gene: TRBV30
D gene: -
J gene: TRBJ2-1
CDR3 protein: CAWTDGADYNEQFF
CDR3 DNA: TGTGCCTGGACCGACGGGGCGGACTACAATGAGCAGTTCTTC

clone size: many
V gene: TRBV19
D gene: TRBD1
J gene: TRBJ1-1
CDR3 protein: CASSMRTGHTEAFF
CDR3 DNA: TGTGCCAGTAGTATGAGGACAGGGCACACTGAAGCTTTCTTT

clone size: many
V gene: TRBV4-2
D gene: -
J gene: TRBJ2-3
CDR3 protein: CASSQGGAGQVTQYF
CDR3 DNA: TGTGCCAGCAGCCAAGGGGGGGCAGGGCAGGTTACGCAGTATTTT

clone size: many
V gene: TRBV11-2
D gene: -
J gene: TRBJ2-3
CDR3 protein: CASSLAQTDTQYF
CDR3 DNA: TGTGCCAGCAGCTTAGCCCAAACAGATACGCAGTATTTT

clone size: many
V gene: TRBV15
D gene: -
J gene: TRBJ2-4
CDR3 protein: CATCRDIGVPKNIQYF
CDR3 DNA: TGTGCCACCTGCAGAGATATCGGGGTCCCCAAAAACATTCAGTACTTC

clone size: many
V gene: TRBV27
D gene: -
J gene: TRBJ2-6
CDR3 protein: CASTLSRGPSGANVLTF
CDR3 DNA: TGTGCCAGCACCCTAAGCAGGGGCCCCTCTGGGGCCAACGTCCTGACTTTC